This T cell receptor (beta chain) was found in a study of blood T cell repertoires in COVID-19. The overall study: Researchers got acute and convalescent COVID-19 samples from the United States, Italy and Spain. PBMCs, B-cell-depleted T cells, or T cells provided the cDNA or gDNA that made up the material.

Germline lookup yields CDR1 SGHRS and CDR2 YFSETQ. This CDR3 spans 15 amino acids. The trim removed 2 bases at V and 7 bases at J, leaving 10 bases unmatched. This clone showed up just once. Distinct nucleotide sequences in the sample also encode this CDR3. In the original workflow: Reference gene primer amplification gave estimated nucleated cell counts. Data came from immunoSEQ multiplex PCR; TCRdb stores just in-frame clones and leaves some out. The V and J calls and clone size are taken from that table; D and trimming were inferred from the DNA. The sample has fewer than 70,000 clones, more than 60% seen once.

This TCR derives from a human donor in a cohort sampled during active COVID-19. The chain recombines TRBV5-1 with TRBJ2-7; 9 positions match TRBD2. Input material: peripheral blood. The CDR3 protein is CASSLLAGGPGEQYF. CDR3 coding DNA: TGCGCCAGCAGCTTACTCGCGGGGGGGCCGGGGGAGCAGTACTTC.